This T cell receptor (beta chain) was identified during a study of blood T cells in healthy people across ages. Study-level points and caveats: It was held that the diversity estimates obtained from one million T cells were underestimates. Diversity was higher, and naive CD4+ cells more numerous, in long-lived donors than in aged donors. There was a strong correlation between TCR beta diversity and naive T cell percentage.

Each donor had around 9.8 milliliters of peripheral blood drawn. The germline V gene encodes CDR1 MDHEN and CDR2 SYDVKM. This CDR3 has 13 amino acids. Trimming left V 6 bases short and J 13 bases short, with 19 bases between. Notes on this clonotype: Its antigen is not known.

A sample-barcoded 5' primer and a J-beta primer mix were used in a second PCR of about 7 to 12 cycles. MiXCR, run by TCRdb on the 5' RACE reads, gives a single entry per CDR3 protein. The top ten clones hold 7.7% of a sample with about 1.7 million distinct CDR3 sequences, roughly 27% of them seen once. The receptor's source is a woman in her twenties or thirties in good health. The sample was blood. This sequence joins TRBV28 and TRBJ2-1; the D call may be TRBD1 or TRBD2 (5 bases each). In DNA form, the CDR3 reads TGTGCCAGCAGGTCACAGGCGGGCAGGGACCAGTTCTTC. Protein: CASRSQAGRDQFF.